This is a list of T cell receptor beta chains from one sample in a study of Ad26.COV2.S vaccination and SARS-CoV-2 variants. Some clones are missing from TCRdb's copy, which holds only in-frame ones; the method was immunoSEQ multiplex PCR. The profile covers 290,000 or so clones, with 70% to 90% appearing a single time and around 3.5% taken by the ten largest. Sequenced here: peripheral blood, sampled in a trial of Ad26.COV2.S vaccine versus placebo. These receptors all stem from a person between 18 and 60 years old who received the Ad26.COV2.S COVID-19 vaccine or a placebo. CDR3s include the opening cysteine and the closing phenylalanine or tryptophan. A D gene is named only where the DNA matches it firmly. The size entry is marked missing in some rows and otherwise reads once, few, many or a size class.

d_call | clone_size | j_call | v_call | cdr3_aa | cdr3_nt
- | - | TRBJ2-3 | TRBV7-6 | CASSLNVRGFADTQYF | TGTGCCAGCAGCTTAAATGTCCGGGGTTTCGCAGATACGCAGTATTTT
- | - | TRBJ2-6 | TRBV3-1/TRBV3-2 | CASSPGIDTSGANVLTF | TGTGCCAGCAGCCCGGGAATCGACACCTCTGGGGCCAACGTCCTGACTTTC
- | once | TRBJ2-7 | TRBV7-9 | CASSQGGVGYEQYF | TGTGCCAGCAGCCAAGGTGGGGTTGGGTACGAGCAGTACTTC
- | - | TRBJ1-5 | TRBV11-2 | CASSLSGAREPQHF | TGTGCCAGCAGCTTATCAGGGGCCAGGGAGCCCCAGCATTTT
- | - | TRBJ1-2 | TRBV27 | CASSTFRGYGYTF | TGTGCCAGCAGTACATTTCGGGGCTATGGCTACACCTTC
- | - | TRBJ2-2 | TRBV13 | CASSLQTGSNTGELFF | TGTGCCAGCAGCTTGCAGACAGGCTCGAACACCGGGGAGCTGTTTTTT
- | - | TRBJ1-4 | TRBV3-1/TRBV3-2 | CASSQRGYNEKLFF | TGTGCCAGCAGCCAGAGAGGTTATAATGAAAAACTGTTTTTT
TRBD1 | - | TRBJ1-5 | TRBV7-2 | CASSLGTGGSLNQPQHF | TGTGCCAGCAGCTTAGGGACAGGGGGTTCCTTGAATCAGCCCCAGCATTTT
- | - | TRBJ2-7 | TRBV19 | CASSIVGSYEQYF | TGTGCCAGTAGTATTGTCGGCTCCTACGAGCAGTACTTC
- | - | TRBJ2-5 | TRBV3-1/TRBV3-2 | CASSQAPKDVYQETQYF | TGTGCCAGCAGCCAAGCCCCGAAGGACGTATACCAAGAGACCCAGTACTTC
TRBD1 | - | TRBJ1-4 | TRBV30 | CAWRRQGGEKLFF | TGTGCCTGGAGGCGGCAGGGGGGTGAAAAACTGTTTTTT
TRBD1 | once | TRBJ1-5 | TRBV6-5 | CASTQGADQPQHF | TGTGCCAGCACCCAGGGGGCTGATCAGCCCCAGCATTTT
TRBD1 | - | TRBJ1-5 | TRBV10-3 | CAISEGQGRNQPQHF | TGTGCCATCAGCGAAGGACAGGGTCGGAATCAGCCCCAGCATTTT
- | - | TRBJ1-1 | TRBV29-1 | CSVRGMNTEAFF | TGCAGCGTCCGGGGGATGAACACTGAAGCTTTCTTT
TRBD1 | - | TRBJ1-5 | TRBV27 | CASRPYGDRGGQPQHF | TGTGCCAGCAGACCTTACGGGGACAGGGGTGGTCAGCCCCAGCATTTT
- | - | TRBJ2-2 | TRBV19 | CASRENTGELFF | TGTGCCAGTAGGGAGAACACCGGGGAGCTGTTTTTT
- | - | TRBJ1-2 | TRBV6-5 | CASRGTGGLGYTF | TGTGCCAGCAGGGGAACTGGAGGGTTGGGCTACACCTTC
- | - | TRBJ1-4 | TRBV9 | CASSVDGINEKLFF | TGTGCCAGCAGCGTAGATGGAATAAATGAAAAACTGTTTTTT
- | - | TRBJ2-7 | TRBV5-1 | CASSSGSYEQYF | TGCGCCAGCAGCTCGGGGTCCTACGAGCAGTACTTC
TRBD1 | - | TRBJ2-1 | TRBV7-9 | CASSLVRTGNEQFF | TGTGCCAGCAGCTTAGTCCGGACAGGGAACGAGCAGTTCTTC
- | - | TRBJ2-5 | TRBV2 | CASSDAEGLRGETQYF | TGTGCCAGCAGTGATGCCGAGGGTCTAAGAGGAGAGACCCAGTACTTC
TRBD1 | few | TRBJ2-1 | TRBV20-1 | CSASRVEGQGRNNEQFF | TGCAGTGCTAGTCGTGTCGAGGGACAGGGGAGAAACAATGAGCAGTTCTTC
- | - | TRBJ1-2 | TRBV9 | CASSVAEYDYGYTF | TGTGCCAGCAGCGTAGCGGAGTATGACTATGGCTACACCTTC
- | - | TRBJ1-1 | TRBV20-1 | CSASGIRDTEAFF | TGCAGTGCTAGTGGTATACGGGACACTGAAGCTTTCTTT
- | - | TRBJ1-1 | TRBV7-6 | CASSLGTVNTEAFF | TGTGCCAGCAGCTTAGGTACGGTGAACACTGAAGCTTTCTTT
TRBD1 | - | TRBJ1-1 | TRBV7-9 | CASSLRQGKAFF | TGTGCCAGCAGTCTTCGACAGGGGAAAGCTTTCTTT
- | - | TRBJ2-1 | TRBV7-2 | CASSTRDKGEQFF | TGTGCCAGCAGCACCCGGGACAAGGGTGAGCAGTTCTTC
- | - | TRBJ2-7 | TRBV2 | CASKPRGGAYEQYF | TGTGCCAGCAAGCCAAGGGGCGGAGCCTACGAGCAGTACTTC
- | once | TRBJ2-5 | TRBV5-1 | CASSLGRLQETQYF | TGCGCCAGCAGCTTGGGCAGGTTGCAAGAGACCCAGTACTTC
- | - | TRBJ1-1 | TRBV6-5 | CASIGGLGTEAFF | TGTGCCAGCATTGGGGGGTTGGGCACTGAAGCTTTCTTT
TRBD1 | - | TRBJ1-3 | TRBV27 | CASSSHREGAVSRLYF | TGTGCCAGCAGTTCACATCGGGAGGGGGCGGTTTCCCGGCTATATTTT
TRBD1 | - | TRBJ1-5 | TRBV6-6 | CATLQGGLTNQPQHF | TGTGCCACCCTACAGGGGGGGCTAACCAATCAGCCCCAGCATTTT
- | once | TRBJ2-7 | TRBV28 | CASSAPGTAYEQYF | TGTGCCAGCAGTGCACCGGGAACCGCCTACGAGCAGTACTTC
- | - | TRBJ1-3 | TRBV10-3 | CAVTGGGNTIYF | TGTGCCGTAACCGGGGGCGGAAACACCATATATTTT
- | - | TRBJ1-1 | TRBV5-1 | CASSFTVMNTEAFF | TGCGCCAGCAGCTTTACAGTAATGAACACTGAAGCTTTCTTT
TRBD1 | - | TRBJ1-6 | TRBV2 | CASSTQGGNSPLHF | TGTGCCAGCAGTACCCAGGGGGGTAATTCACCCCTCCACTTT
TRBD2 | - | TRBJ2-1 | TRBV4-1 | CASKSGNYNEQFF | TGCGCCAGCAAGAGCGGGAACTACAATGAGCAGTTCTTC
TRBD1 | - | TRBJ2-7 | TRBV27 | CASSLDRGTYEQYF | TGTGCCAGCAGTTTGGACAGGGGTACCTACGAGCAGTACTTC
- | - | TRBJ1-2 | TRBV5-6 | CASSRYYSTPMGYTF | TGTGCCAGCAGCCGATATTACAGTACTCCTATGGGCTACACCTTC
TRBD1 | - | TRBJ1-1 | TRBV5-1 | CASSLQRTGMNTEAFF | TGCGCCAGCAGCCTTCAACGGACAGGGATGAACACTGAAGCTTTCTTT
TRBD1 | - | TRBJ2-7 | TRBV5-4 | CASSLSGTGAYEQYF | TGTGCCAGCAGCTTGTCCGGGACAGGGGCCTACGAGCAGTACTTC
TRBD2 | - | TRBJ2-2 | TRBV5-4 | CASSFAGVGTGELFF | TGTGCCAGCAGCTTTGCGGGAGTAGGGACCGGGGAGCTGTTTTTT
TRBD2 | - | TRBJ2-4 | TRBV3-1/TRBV3-2 | CASSQASPAGVQYF | TGTGCCAGCAGCCAAGCGTCTCCAGCGGGAGTGCAGTACTTC
- | - | TRBJ1-2 | TRBV5-1 | CASRHGGENNYGYTF | TGCGCCAGCAGACACGGAGGGGAAAATAACTATGGCTACACCTTC
- | - | TRBJ1-1 | TRBV5-1 | CASSITGTRNTEAFF | TGCGCCAGCAGCATAACCGGGACGAGGAACACTGAAGCTTTCTTT
- | - | TRBJ1-5 | TRBV5-6 | CASSLSGGNQPQHF | TGTGCCAGCAGCTTATCCGGGGGCAATCAGCCCCAGCATTTT
TRBD1 | - | TRBJ2-7 | TRBV5-1 | CASSSGQGVPTYEQYF | TGCGCCAGCAGCTCGGGACAGGGAGTCCCCACCTACGAGCAGTACTTC
- | - | TRBJ1-5 | TRBV6-1 | CASSEESGAFNQPQHF | TGTGCCAGCAGTGAAGAATCGGGGGCGTTCAATCAGCCCCAGCATTTT
TRBD1 | - | TRBJ1-2 | TRBV2 | CASSAGQGVGYTF | TGTGCCAGCAGTGCCGGACAGGGTGTAGGCTACACCTTC
TRBD1 | - | TRBJ1-4 | TRBV2 | CASRPGTGDSEKLFF | TGTGCCAGCAGGCCCGGGACAGGGGACTCCGAAAAACTGTTTTTT
TRBD1 | - | TRBJ2-7 | TRBV19 | CASSDTRPDRFGYEQYF | TGTGCCAGTAGCGATACCAGACCGGACAGGTTCGGGTACGAGCAGTACTTC
TRBD1 | - | TRBJ2-7 | TRBV7-9 | CASSLGQGSSYEQYF | TGTGCCAGCAGCCTAGGACAGGGGAGTTCCTACGAGCAGTACTTC
- | - | TRBJ2-7 | TRBV10-1 | CASSDRTATGEQYF | TGCGCCAGCAGTGATAGGACCGCTACCGGCGAGCAGTACTTC
TRBD1 | - | TRBJ1-2 | TRBV27 | CASSLSPGGNYGYTF | TGTGCCAGCAGTTTATCCCCAGGGGGCAACTATGGCTACACCTTC
- | - | TRBJ1-4 | TRBV9 | CASSPTATNEKLFF | TGTGCCAGCAGCCCGACGGCAACTAATGAAAAACTGTTTTTT
- | - | TRBJ2-3 | TRBV7-9 | CASRPLDTQYF | TGTGCCAGCAGGCCCTTAGATACGCAGTATTTT
- | - | TRBJ1-2 | TRBV6-1 | CASSDSGLPSDYGYTF | TGTGCCAGCAGTGATTCAGGGCTCCCAAGCGACTATGGCTACACCTTC
TRBD2 | - | TRBJ2-1 | TRBV5-1 | CASSLLGGAGLSSYNEQFF | TGCGCCAGCAGCTTGTTGGGCGGAGCGGGACTAAGCTCCTACAATGAGCAGTTCTTC
TRBD1 | few | TRBJ1-5 | TRBV7-8 | CASSPPGTAINQPQHF | TGTGCCAGCAGCCCGCCCGGGACAGCGATCAATCAGCCCCAGCATTTT